Listed here are 13 T cell receptor beta chains from one sample, sequenced in a study of blood T cell repertoires in COVID-19. Clones were sequenced by immunoSEQ multiplex PCR, and TCRdb holds only the in-frame ones, with some missing. Counted here are 250,000 to 350,000 clones, 75% to 90% occurring once; the ten biggest clones make up 2.4%. Specimen: PBMCs or T cells enriched from blood (not recorded which). Source of these receptors: a woman aged 18-29 years who had recovered from COVID-19.

This chain uses TRBV6-6 with TRBJ1-2; no firm D call. With 0 bases removed from V and 4 bases from J, the gap between germline ends came to 15 bases. Looked up from germline, CDR1 is MNHNY and CDR2 is SVGAGI (reference sequence). This CDR3 contains 16 residues. CDR3 protein: CASSYSGGAEFYGYTF. CDR3 sequence (DNA): TGTGCCAGCAGTTACTCGGGAGGAGCTGAATTCTATGGCTACACCTTC.

The chain couples TRBV5-4 to TRBJ1-2, with D perhaps TRBD1 (5 bases). Germline values: CDR1 SGHNT, CDR2 YYREEE (reference sequence). This CDR3 has 13 amino acids. V lost 0 bases to trimming and J lost 2 bases, with 5 bases between them. CDR3 bases: TGTGCCAGCAGCTTGGGGACAAACTATGGCTACACCTTC. Its translation: CASSLGTNYGYTF. The full variable domain, completed using reference TRBV5-4 and TRBJ1-2, is ETGVTQSPTHLIKTRGQQVTLRCSSQSGHNTVSWYQQALGQGPQFIFQYYREEENGRGNFPPRFSGLQFPNYSSELNVNALELDDSALYLCASSLGTNYGYTFGSGTRLTVV.

The CDR3 sequence is CASSLRQNTDTQYF. The DNA of the CDR3 is TGTGCCAGCAGCTTAAGACAGAACACAGATACGCAGTATTTT. This chain connects TRBV11-2 to TRBJ2-3; D perhaps matches TRBD1 (5 bases). This CDR3 is built from 14 residues. Germline CDR1 and CDR2: SGHAT and FQNNGV. Trimming shortened V by 2 bases and J by 2 bases, and 8 bases separated the two germline ends.

The chain joins TRBV11-2 to TRBJ1-6; unclear D gene. Per the germline V gene, CDR1 is SGHAT and CDR2 is FQNNGV. The length of the CDR3 is 13 residues. V was trimmed by 5 bases and J by 10 bases, leaving 12 bases between them. The CDR3 spells CASSPEGGSPLHF. The CDR3 coding sequence is TGTGCCAGCAGCCCCGAGGGAGGGTCACCCCTCCACTTT. The complete variable domain, with remaining parts taken from reference TRBV11-2 and TRBJ1-6, reads EAGVAQSPRYKIIEKRQSVAFWCNPISGHATLYWYQQILGQGPKLLIQFQNNGVVDDSQLPKDRFSAERLKGVDSTLKIQPAKLEDSAVYLCASSPEGGSPLHFGNGTRLTVT.

The chain joins TRBV19 to TRBJ1-4; D uncertain. The germline gives CDR1 LNHDA, CDR2 SQIVND (reference sequence). The CDR3 is 16 amino acids. V was shortened by 7 bases and J by 8 bases, with 23 bases between the two germline ends. The CDR3 DNA follows: TGTGCCAGTAAACAACGTCTGGACGGATGGGAGGAAAAACTGTTTTTT. Translated, it gives CASKQRLDGWEEKLFF.

V usage is TRBV28 and J usage is TRBJ2-1; 9 bases match TRBD1. Per germline, CDR1 MDHEN and CDR2 SYDVKM. The junction had 11 bases not matched to a gene; V was cut back by 4 bases and J by 4 bases. There are 17 residues in the CDR3. In nucleotides, the CDR3 is TGTGCCAGCAGTTCCGGGACAGGGATGCGTCGATACAATGAGCAGTTCTTC. It is translated as CASSSGTGMRRYNEQFF.

The chain carries TRBV19 and TRBJ2-7; 8 bases map to TRBD1. The CDR3 sequence is 14 residues long. Losses at the gene ends were 9 bases for V and 0 bases for J; bases not matched to a gene: 7. Germline CDR1 reads LNHDA; CDR2 reads SQIVND (reference sequence). The CDR3 loop is CASPTGASSYEQYF. CDR3 sequence (DNA): TGTGCCAGCCCGACAGGGGCGAGCTCCTACGAGCAGTACTTC.

This clone was recorded only once. The chain recombines TRBV12-5 with TRBJ2-1; TRBD1 matches 10 bases. This CDR3 contains 14 residues. V was pared by 11 bases and J by 7 bases, with 11 bases of the junction left unmatched. Germline CDR1 LGHNT, CDR2 FRNRAP. CDR3 in DNA: TGTGCTGACACAGGACAGGGGGGAGAGAATGAGCAGTTCTTC. Amino acids: CADTGQGGENEQFF.

The J gene is TRBJ2-2, the V gene TRBV5-4; 8 nucleotides match TRBD2. J lost 1 base, V lost 1 base, and 0 bases had no gene match. The CDR3 runs 15 residues. Germline V gives CDR1 SGHNT, CDR2 YYREEE (reference sequence). The CDR3 bases are TGTGCCAGCAGCTTGAGCGGGGGGAACACCGGGGAGCTGTTTTTT. The encoded protein is CASSLSGGNTGELFF.

The chain is built from TRBV30 and TRBJ2-1; 9 positions match TRBD1. Germline V lookup: CDR1 GTSNPN, CDR2 SVGIG (reference sequence). The CDR3 extends over 15 amino acids. With 3 bases clipped from V and 4 bases from J, the junction kept 7 bases outside the gene matches. CDR3 region: CAWRRTGGLYNEQFF. For the CDR3, the DNA is TGTGCCTGGAGGCGTACAGGGGGCTTGTACAATGAGCAGTTCTTC.

The chain carries TRBV7-6 and TRBJ1-1; D perhaps matches TRBD1 (6 bases). The CDR3 has 15 amino acids. Trimming removed 5 bases at V and 5 bases at J, with 18 bases between. Per germline, CDR1 SGHVS and CDR2 FNYEAQ. The CDR3 region is CASSTSWGGETEAFF. Here the CDR3 DNA reads TGTGCCAGCAGCACTAGCTGGGGGGGCGAAACTGAAGCTTTCTTT.

This chain uses TRBV13 with TRBJ2-1, with TRBD2 matching over 10 bases. Germline loops: CDR1 PRHDT, CDR2 FYEKMQ (reference sequence). The CDR3 runs to 17 residues. The V and J ends lost 5 bases and 2 bases, in that order; junction bases with no gene match: 9. The CDR3 loop is CASSPFSGGKTYNEQFF. For the CDR3, the DNA is TGTGCCAGCAGCCCGTTTAGCGGGGGGAAGACCTACAATGAGCAGTTCTTC.

The CDR3 DNA follows: TGTGCCAGCAGCTTACTAGCGGGGGGTAAAGAGACCCAGTACTTC. It is translated as CASSLLAGGKETQYF. This chain uses TRBV5-4 with TRBJ2-5; 12 bases line up with TRBD2. Germline values: CDR1 SGHNT, CDR2 YYREEE (reference sequence). V dropped 2 bases and J dropped 3; count of bases not matched to a gene: 2. CDR3 length: 15 residues.